Listed below are T cell receptor beta chains from one sample, sequenced in a study of blood T cell repertoires in COVID-19. Sequencing used immunoSEQ multiplex PCR; TCRdb keeps in-frame clones, though not all of them. The sample yields under 150,000 clones, about 80% seen once. Sequencing used peripheral blood. The receptors stem from a woman aged 55-69 years with acute or convalescent COVID-19. Both conserved end residues are part of each CDR3. Fields, in order: clone size, J gene, CDR3 length, V gene, D gene, CDR3 protein, CDR3 DNA. A D gene is named only where the DNA matches it firmly. Expanded clones get a size class; other rows say once, few or many, or leave the size out.

>NA|TRBJ2-5|17|TRBV4-3|TRBD2
CASSQAGGRAVGETQYF
TGCGCCAGCAGCCAAGCCGGCGGGAGGGCCGTCGGAGAGACCCAGTACTTC
>NA|TRBJ1-1|14|TRBV7-2|TRBD1
CASSTGTGDTEAFF
TGTGCCAGCAGCACCGGGACAGGGGACACTGAAGCTTTCTTT
>few|TRBJ2-2|15|TRBV18|NA
CASSPPTGNGGELFF
TGTGCCAGCTCACCACCTACAGGGAATGGCGGGGAGCTGTTTTTT
>few|TRBJ2-2|16|TRBV18|TRBD2
CASSPLVAGATGELFF
TGTGCCAGCTCACCACTTGTAGCGGGAGCCACCGGGGAGCTGTTTTTT
>NA|TRBJ2-7|13|TRBV27|NA
CASGPGTPYEQYF
TGTGCCAGCGGTCCCGGGACTCCCTACGAGCAGTACTTC
>NA|TRBJ1-2|14|TRBV5-4|NA
CASSFNQGSNGYTF
TGTGCCAGCAGCTTCAACCAGGGAAGTAATGGCTACACCTTC
>NA|TRBJ1-6|15|TRBV7-2|TRBD1
CASSLGDRNNSPLHF
TGTGCCAGCAGCTTAGGGGACAGGAATAATTCACCCCTCCACTTT
>NA|TRBJ2-7|12|TRBV7-2|NA
CASSLSRVEQYF
TGTGCCAGCAGCCTAAGCCGGGTCGAGCAGTACTTC
>NA|TRBJ2-2|14|TRBV19|TRBD1
CASKGTGDTGELFF
TGTGCCAGTAAAGGGACAGGGGACACCGGGGAGCTGTTTTTT
>NA|TRBJ2-5|15|TRBV11-3|TRBD1
CASSFDRGLGETQYF
TGTGCCAGCAGCTTCGACAGGGGGTTGGGGGAGACCCAGTACTTC
>NA|TRBJ2-3|15|TRBV9|NA
CASSVGGAPGDTQYF
TGTGCCAGCAGCGTAGGAGGAGCACCCGGGGATACGCAGTATTTT
>NA|TRBJ2-3|18|TRBV5-1|TRBD1
CASSSSPRQGAGVDTQYF
TGCGCCAGCAGCTCTAGTCCACGACAGGGGGCGGGAGTAGATACGCAGTATTTT
>NA|TRBJ1-2|18|TRBV27|TRBD1
CASSLTGWRDRENYGYTF
TGTGCCAGCAGTTTAACGGGCTGGCGGGACAGGGAAAACTATGGCTACACCTTC
>NA|TRBJ1-1|14|TRBV6-5|TRBD1
CASSKLTGGTEAFF
TGTGCCAGCAGCAAATTAACAGGGGGAACTGAAGCTTTCTTT
>NA|TRBJ2-5|18|TRBV27|NA
CASSGGRDRGAQWETQYF
TGTGCCAGCAGTGGAGGCCGGGACCGGGGGGCTCAATGGGAGACCCAGTACTTC
>NA|TRBJ2-1|15|TRBV27|TRBD2
CASSGGLAGVHEQFF
TGTGCCAGCAGCGGTGGACTAGCGGGAGTCCATGAGCAGTTCTTC
>once|TRBJ2-1|17|TRBV19|TRBD2
CASSPRTSGRATDEQFF
TGTGCCAGTAGTCCACGGACTAGCGGGAGGGCCACGGATGAGCAGTTCTTC
>NA|TRBJ1-1|17|TRBV5-1|TRBD1
CASSPHPGQGRGAEAFF
TGCGCCAGCAGCCCGCACCCGGGACAGGGGCGGGGAGCTGAAGCTTTCTTT
>once|TRBJ1-5|13|TRBV11-2|NA
CASSLDYISPQHF
TGTGCCAGCAGCTTAGATTATATATCCCCCCAGCATTTT
>NA|TRBJ1-5|12|TRBV12-3/TRBV12-4|NA
CASTTGGKPQHF
TGTGCCAGCACCACGGGGGGGAAGCCCCAGCATTTT